This T cell receptor beta chain originates from a study of identical twins. V shed 4 bases and J 3 bases; nucleotides not matched to a gene: 1. The CDR3 loop spans 15 amino acids. In germline, CDR1 is ENHRY, CDR2 SYGVKD. At least ten counts were recorded for this clonotype. Antigen specificity is unknown. Template switching added a universal primer binding site, and final cDNA carried unique molecular identifiers. TCRdb re-analysed the 5' RACE reads in MiXCR, keeping a single row per CDR3 protein. The table records 700,000 to 950,000 distinct CDR3 sequences, more than 9% of them present only once. Study-wide results and limits: Cross-sectional statistics, not tracking of the same donors, supported the conclusions. With abundant cord blood beta clonotypes, insertions were fewer; memory repertoires showed no such pattern.

These records were also assigned to another study, of yellow fever vaccine responses in identical twins. As that report states: Vaccine T cell responses of twins reportedly seemed partly convergent and partly personalized.

Sequencing used PBMCs. The sequence derives from a young woman in good health. V usage is TRBV10-3 and J usage is TRBJ2-1; 12 nucleotides agree with TRBD2. The CDR3 DNA sequence: TGTGCCATCAGTGGGACTAGCGGGGACTACAATGAGCAGTTCTTC. It translates to CAISGTSGDYNEQFF.